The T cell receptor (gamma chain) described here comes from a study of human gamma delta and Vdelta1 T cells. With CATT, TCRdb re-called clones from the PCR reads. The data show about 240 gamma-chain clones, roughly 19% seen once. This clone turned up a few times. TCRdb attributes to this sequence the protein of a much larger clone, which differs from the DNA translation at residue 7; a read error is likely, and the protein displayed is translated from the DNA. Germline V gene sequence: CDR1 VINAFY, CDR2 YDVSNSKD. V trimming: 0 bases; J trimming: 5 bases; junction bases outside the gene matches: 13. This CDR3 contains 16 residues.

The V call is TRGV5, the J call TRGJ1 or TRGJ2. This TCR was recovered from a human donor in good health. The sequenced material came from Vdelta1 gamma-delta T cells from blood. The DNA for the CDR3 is TGTGCCACCTGGGACAGGTCGGGGAAGGGTGATTATAAGAAACTCTTT. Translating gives CATWDRSGKGDYKKLF.